This record looks at one T cell receptor beta chain sequence and its context. As yet, its antigen is unknown. There were only Caucasian adults among the donors, and all lived in Nashville, Tennessee. CD4+ cells underwent separation, giving CD45RA+ naive and CD45RA-negative memory subsets. The sample belongs to a study of shared clonotypes between healthy human individuals. The study's findings and limits: Owing to a small donor count, the genetic and exposure-history diversity represented was limited.

In germline, CDR1 is SGHDN, CDR2 FVKESK. V lost 4 bases to trimming and J lost 9 bases, with 10 bases between them. The CDR3 has 13 amino acids. Evenly divided among several immunoSEQ plates was the genomic DNA of each subset. Using immunoSEQ multiplex PCR, the repertoire was profiled, and TCRdb retains in-frame clones only, with some absent. The sample contains over a million clones, around 74% of which appear only once. The sequencing sample was made of memory CD4+ T cells sorted from blood. Subset noted: CD45RA-negative fraction. The receptor's source is a man between 18 and 35 years old in good health. The chain uses TRBV14 and TRBJ1-6, with D possibly being TRBD1 (6 bases). CDR3 in DNA: TGTGCCAGCAGCCCCGGAGGGGGTTCACCCCTCCACTTT. It specifies CASSPGGGSPLHF.